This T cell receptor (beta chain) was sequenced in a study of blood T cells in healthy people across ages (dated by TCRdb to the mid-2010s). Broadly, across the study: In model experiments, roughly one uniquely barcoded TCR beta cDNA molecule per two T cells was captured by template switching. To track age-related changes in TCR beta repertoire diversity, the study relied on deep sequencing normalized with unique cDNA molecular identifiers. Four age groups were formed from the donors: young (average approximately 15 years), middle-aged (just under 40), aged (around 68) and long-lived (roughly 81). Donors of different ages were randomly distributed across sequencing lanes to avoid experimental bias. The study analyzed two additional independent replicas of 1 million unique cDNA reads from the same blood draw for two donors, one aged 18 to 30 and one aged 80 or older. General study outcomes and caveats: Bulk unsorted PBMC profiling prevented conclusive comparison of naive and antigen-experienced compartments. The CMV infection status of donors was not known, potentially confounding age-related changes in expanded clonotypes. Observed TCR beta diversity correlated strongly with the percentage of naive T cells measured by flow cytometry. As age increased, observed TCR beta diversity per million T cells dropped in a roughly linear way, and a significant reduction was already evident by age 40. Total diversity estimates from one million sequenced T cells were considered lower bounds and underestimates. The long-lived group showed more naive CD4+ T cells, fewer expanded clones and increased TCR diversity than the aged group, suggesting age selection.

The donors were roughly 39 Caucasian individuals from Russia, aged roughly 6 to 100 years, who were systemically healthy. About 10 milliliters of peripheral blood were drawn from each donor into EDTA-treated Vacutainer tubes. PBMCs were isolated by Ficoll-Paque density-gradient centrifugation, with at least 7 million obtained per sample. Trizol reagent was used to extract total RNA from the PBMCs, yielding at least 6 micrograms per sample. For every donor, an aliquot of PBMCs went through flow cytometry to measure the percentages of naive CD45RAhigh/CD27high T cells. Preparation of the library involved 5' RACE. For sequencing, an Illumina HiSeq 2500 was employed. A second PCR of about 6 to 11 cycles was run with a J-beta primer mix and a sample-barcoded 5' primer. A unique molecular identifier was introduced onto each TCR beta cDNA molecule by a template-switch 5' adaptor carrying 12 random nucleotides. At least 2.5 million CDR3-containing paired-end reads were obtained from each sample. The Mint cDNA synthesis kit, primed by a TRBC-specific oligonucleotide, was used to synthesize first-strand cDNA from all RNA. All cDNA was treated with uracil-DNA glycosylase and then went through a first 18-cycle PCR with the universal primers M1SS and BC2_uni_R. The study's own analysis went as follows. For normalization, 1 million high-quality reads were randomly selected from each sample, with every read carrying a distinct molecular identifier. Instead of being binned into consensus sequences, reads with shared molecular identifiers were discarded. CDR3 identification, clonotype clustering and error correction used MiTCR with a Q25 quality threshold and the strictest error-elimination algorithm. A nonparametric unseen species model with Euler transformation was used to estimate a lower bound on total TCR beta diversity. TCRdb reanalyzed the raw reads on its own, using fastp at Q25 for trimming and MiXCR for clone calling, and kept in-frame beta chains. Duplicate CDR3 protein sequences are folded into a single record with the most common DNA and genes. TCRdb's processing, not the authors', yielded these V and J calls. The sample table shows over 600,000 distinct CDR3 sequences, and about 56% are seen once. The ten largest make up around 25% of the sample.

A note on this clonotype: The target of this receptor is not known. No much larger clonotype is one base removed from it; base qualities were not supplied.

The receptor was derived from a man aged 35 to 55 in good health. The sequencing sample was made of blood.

The CDR3 has the sequence CASTRDQGGNEQYF. DNA sequence: TGCGCCAGCACCCGGGACCAGGGAGGGAACGAGCAGTACTTC. The chain is made from TRBV5-1 and TRBJ2-4; 7 central nucleotides agree with TRBD2. The assigned J gene may be wrong: the sequence end matches TRBJ2-7 better. CDR1 and CDR2, per the germline V gene, are SGHRS and YFSETQ. The cysteine opens and the phenylalanine closes a CDR3 of 14 amino acids. Of all the DNA, just the CDR3 is kept, 42 bases in frame from base 1.